This passage covers 21 T cell receptor beta chains from one sample sequenced in a study of cytomegalovirus exposure and HLA in healthy donors. Researchers ran the PCR with 60 Vbeta and 13 Jbeta primers. Repertoires were generated with immunoSEQ multiplex PCR, while TCRdb's copy carries only in-frame clones and drops some. The data contain about 110,000 clones, over 55% of them singletons. The sample was PBMCs. The receptors shown here come from a man aged 18 to 29 in good health and CMV-seropositive.

V gene TRBV5-1 combines with J gene TRBJ1-6; 9 bases line up with TRBD1. Germline-derived CDR1 and CDR2 are SGHRS and YFSETQ. The CDR3 runs to 15 residues. V gave up 0 bases and J gave up 7 bases; unmatched junction bases: 2. The CDR3 sequence: CASSLGTGDNSPLHF. The CDR3 bases are TGCGCCAGCAGCTTGGGGACAGGGGACAATTCACCCCTCCACTTT. Variable domain in full (rest from reference TRBV5-1 and TRBJ1-6): KAGVTQTPRYLIKTRGQQVTLSCSPISGHRSVSWYQQTPGQGLQFLFEYFSETQRNKGNFPGRFSGRQFSNSRSEMNVSTLELGDSALYLCASSLGTGDNSPLHFGNGTRLTVT.

This chain uses TRBV4-1 with TRBJ2-3; D is perhaps TRBD1 (6 bases). The germline gives CDR1 MGHRA, CDR2 YSYEKL. The V end was cut by 3 bases, the J end by 6 bases, with 10 bases between. The CDR3 spans 13 residues. The CDR3 loop reads CASSQGAWDTQYF. The CDR3 DNA is TGCGCCAGCAGCCAGGGGGCATGGGATACGCAGTATTTT.

The chain uses TRBV2 and TRBJ1-1, with TRBD1 identical over 8 bases. Trimming removed 5 bases from V and 4 bases from J; junction bases left unmatched: 3. The CDR3 totals 13 residues. Germline V gene lookup returns CDR1 SNHLY and CDR2 FYNNEI. The DNA for the CDR3 is TGTGCCAGCAGTACCACAGGGGGCACTGAAGCTTTCTTT. Translation gives CASSTTGGTEAFF.

The CDR3 DNA reads TGTGCCAGCAGATCGACCGAGGGCGGGGAAAAACTGTTTTTT. It yields the protein CASRSTEGGEKLFF. The rearrangement joins TRBV6-6 to TRBJ1-4; D call uncertain. The V and J ends lost 6 bases and 8 bases respectively, with 16 bases between them. CDR3 length: 14 amino acids. CDR1 is MNHNY and CDR2 is SVGAGI in the germline V gene (reference sequence).

CDR3 loop: CASTTGGDIAHFSYEQYV. The DNA for the CDR3 is TGTGCCAGCACCACAGGGGGCGATATAGCCCACTTCTCCTACGAGCAGTACGTC. V usage is TRBV27 and J usage is TRBJ2-7; 9 bases fit TRBD1. The length of the CDR3 is 18 residues. J lost 0 bases, V lost 7 bases, and 16 bases had no gene match. The V gene's germline CDR1 is MNHEY and CDR2 SMNVEV (reference sequence).

As DNA, the CDR3 is TGTGCCAGCAGCTTAATATATCGAGAGACCCAGTACTTC. This codes for CASSLIYRETQYF. This sequence joins TRBV7-6 and TRBJ2-5; D remains unclear. The CDR3 is 13 residues long. Germline V CDR1 and CDR2: SGHVS, FNYEAQ. The V end lost 2 bases, the J end lost 4 bases, and 8 bases lay between the germline ends.

The rearrangement uses TRBV11-3 and TRBJ2-7; TRBD1 matches 9 bases. Losses at the gene ends were 5 bases for V and 5 bases for J; bases not matched to a gene: 7. Per the germline V gene, CDR1 is SGHNT and CDR2 is YENEEA. The CDR3 has 14 amino acids. The CDR3 DNA sequence: TGTGCCAGCAGCCCCGGGACAGGGTACGACGAGCAGTACTTC. It encodes CASSPGTGYDEQYF.

Only a few counts were recorded for this clone. The V and J genes are TRBV21-1 and TRBJ1-6; the listed D gene, TRBD1, was not tested against the DNA. TRBV21-1 constitutes a pseudogene. This CDR3 contains 20 residues. In DNA form, the CDR3 reads TGTGCCAGCAGCAAATTAGCTCTCAGGGGTAGAAAGTCCTATAATTCACCCCTCCACTTT. Translation gives CASSKLALRGRKSYNSPLHF.

The V and J genes are TRBV7-9 and TRBJ2-5, with a weak D call TRBD1 (5 bases). CDR1 and CDR2 from the germline V gene are SEHNR and FQNEAQ (reference sequence). This CDR3 is 15 amino acids long. Trimming took 5 bases from V and 5 from J, leaving 18 bases between them. Here the CDR3 DNA reads TGTGCCAGCAGCCCACGCAGGGATTTAGAGGAGACCCAGTACTTC. This encodes CASSPRRDLEETQYF. The whole variable domain, filled in from reference TRBV7-9 and TRBJ2-5, reads DTGVSQNPRHKITKRGQNVTFRCDPISEHNRLYWYRQTLGQGPEFLTYFQNEAQLEKSRLLSDRFSAERPKGSFSTLEIQRTEQGDSAMYLCASSPRRDLEETQYFGPGTRLLVL.

The rearrangement joins TRBV6-1 to TRBJ1-5; D is possibly TRBD1 (5 bases). The CDR3 is made up of 14 amino acids. Germline loops: CDR1 MNHNS, CDR2 SASEGT. V was trimmed by 7 bases and J by 0 bases, leaving 10 bases between them. The CDR3 protein is CASTGLYSNQPQHF. In DNA, the CDR3 is TGTGCCAGCACAGGGTTATATAGCAATCAGCCCCAGCATTTT.

This clone turned up a few times. This chain connects TRBV19 to TRBJ1-6; perhaps TRBD1 as D (5 bases). Germline values: CDR1 LNHDA, CDR2 SQIVND (reference sequence). V gave up 4 bases and J gave up 0 bases, with 13 bases separating them. CDR3 length: 17 amino acids. The CDR3 DNA reads TGTGCCAGTAGTAAAAAAAGACAGAGCTCCTATAATTCACCCCTCCACTTT. Protein product: CASSKKRQSSYNSPLHF.

V usage is TRBV10-1 and J usage is TRBJ2-5, with a tentative D call TRBD2 (5 bases). Deletions cut 0 bases from V and 0 bases from J, with 8 bases between. The germline V gene has CDR1 WNHNN and CDR2 SYGVQD (reference sequence). There are 15 residues in the CDR3. CDR3: CASSESAGHQETQYF. The CDR3 coding sequence is TGCGCCAGCAGTGAGTCGGCGGGCCACCAAGAGACCCAGTACTTC.

The chain has TRBV28 and TRBJ1-1; TRBD1 matches 7 bases. The V gene end was trimmed by 10 bases and the J gene end by 2 bases; junction bases not matched to a gene: 10. The germline CDR1 and CDR2 sequences are MDHEN and SYDVKM. There are 14 residues in the CDR3. The chain's CDR3 is CATLPGTVNTEAFF. The CDR3 bases are TGTGCCACCCTACCCGGGACAGTAAACACTGAAGCTTTCTTT.

CDR3 sequence: CASSLGTGFDTDTQYF. CDR3 nucleotide sequence: TGTGCCAGCAGCTTGGGGACAGGGTTCGACACAGATACGCAGTATTTT. The V gene is TRBV5-6, the J gene TRBJ2-3, with 8 bases lining up with TRBD1. Germline V gene data show CDR1 as SGHDT and CDR2 as YYEEEE. Trimming took 0 bases from V and 2 from J; bases not matched to a gene: 5. The CDR3 extends over 16 amino acids.

The chain recombines TRBV27 with TRBJ2-7; maybe TRBD1 (5 bases). Germline V gene data show CDR1 as MNHEY and CDR2 as SMNVEV (reference sequence). Trimming removed 2 bases from V and 7 bases from J, with 21 bases in between. The CDR3 has 16 amino acids. The CDR3 DNA reads TGTGCCAGCAGTTTAGACGGGTTTCAGGGCGTGGGGGAGCAGTACTTC. Amino acid sequence: CASSLDGFQGVGEQYF.

In this sample, this clone turned up once. This chain joins TRBV18 and TRBJ1-2; TRBD1 aligns across 9 bases. The J segment lost 4 bases and the V segment lost 4 bases, leaving 7 bases of the junction unmatched. CDR3 length: 15 residues. From germline, CDR1 is KGHSH and CDR2 LQKENI. The DNA for the CDR3 is TGTGCCAGCTCACGTAACACAGGGGGCTCCTATGGCTACACCTTC. Amino acids: CASSRNTGGSYGYTF.

The chain recombines TRBV6-1 with TRBJ2-7, with D possibly being TRBD2 (9 bases). V shed 6 bases and J shed 5 bases, with 17 bases lying between them. Germline V gives CDR1 MNHNS, CDR2 SASEGT. The CDR3 sequence is 14 residues long. CDR3 sequence: CASSLSGGQDEQYF. Written as DNA, the CDR3 is TGTGCCAGCAGCCTTAGCGGGGGACAGGACGAGCAGTACTTC.

CDR3 coding DNA: TGTGCCAGCAGCTTGTCGATCTGGGGACATAGATATGGCTACACCTTC. Translated: CASSLSIWGHRYGYTF. This chain links TRBV5-6 with TRBJ1-2; D is perhaps TRBD1 (6 bases). Germline lookup yields CDR1 SGHDT and CDR2 YYEEEE. CDR3 size: 16 residues. Deletions cut 1 base from V and 5 bases from J, with 18 bases between.

This chain links TRBV7-2 with TRBJ1-1, with D uncertain. The CDR3 loop spans 14 amino acids. Germline CDR1 SGHTA, CDR2 FQGNSA. The V end was cut by 5 bases, the J end by 0 bases, with 10 bases between. CDR3 sequence: CASSPGELNTEAFF. Here the CDR3 DNA reads TGTGCCAGCAGCCCCGGGGAATTGAACACTGAAGCTTTCTTT.

V usage is TRBV2 and J usage is TRBJ2-5, with 10 positions matching TRBD1. Germline CDR1 is SNHLY and CDR2 is FYNNEI. CDR3 size: 16 residues. J was trimmed by 4 bases and V by 6 bases; bases with no gene match: 11. The CDR3: CASRGHFDRGRETQYF. For the CDR3, the DNA is TGTGCCAGCAGGGGACATTTTGACAGGGGGCGAGAGACCCAGTACTTC.

This chain joins TRBV10-2 and TRBJ2-5; 8 bases are shared with TRBD2. The germline V gene encodes CDR1 WSHSY and CDR2 SAAADI. V gave up 6 bases and J gave up 5 bases; unmatched junction bases: 2. The CDR3 extends over 12 amino acids. CDR3 amino acids: CASSGGAETQYF. For the CDR3, the DNA is TGCGCCAGCAGCGGGGGGGCTGAGACCCAGTACTTC.